This is a list of T cell receptor beta chains from one sample in a study of T cell responses to AZD1222 COVID-19 vaccine. Assay: immunoSEQ multiplex PCR; the TCRdb copy retains only in-frame clones and omits some. This repertoire shows some 130,000 clones, 70% to 90% found once; its top ten account for about 1.5%. Sequenced here: peripheral blood, sampled on day 0 of AZD1222 vaccination. These TCRs come from an adult in good health. CDR3s include the opening cysteine and the closing phenylalanine or tryptophan. A D gene is named only where the DNA matches it firmly. A clone size is listed for some rows: how often the clone was seen (once, few, many), or a class if it is expanded.

cdr3_aa cdr3_nt j_call v_call d_call clone_size
CASRDRGTLNTEAFF TGTGCCAGTAGAGACAGGGGGACACTGAACACTGAAGCTTTCTTT TRBJ1-1 TRBV19 TRBD1 few
CATSERGYEQYF TGTGCCACCAGTGAGCGGGGCTACGAGCAGTACTTC TRBJ2-7 TRBV24-1 NA NA
CASSQDWEAAPLHF TGTGCCAGCAGCCAAGATTGGGAAGCGGCACCCCTCCACTTT TRBJ1-6 TRBV3-1/TRBV3-2 NA few
CASSQEQGHTEAFF TGCGCCAGCAGCCAAGAACAGGGGCACACTGAAGCTTTCTTT TRBJ1-1 TRBV4-1 TRBD1 NA
CASSSKQGHGYTF TGTGCCAGCAGCTCGAAACAGGGGCATGGCTACACCTTC TRBJ1-2 TRBV5-6 TRBD1 once
CASSQGLAGGSDTQYF TGCGCCAGCAGCCAAGGACTAGCGGGGGGGTCAGATACGCAGTATTTT TRBJ2-3 TRBV4-1 TRBD2 NA
CASSTYRDGSFLSVMPQHF TGTGCCAGCAGTACTTACCGGGACGGATCTTTTCTCTCGGTAATGCCCCAGCATTTT TRBJ1-5 TRBV27 NA NA
CASSSPQLRTSGGESNTGELFF TGCGCCAGCAGCTCGCCTCAGCTTAGGACTAGCGGGGGGGAGTCGAACACCGGGGAGCTGTTTTTT TRBJ2-2 TRBV4-1 TRBD2 NA
CSVGLPAGQFF TGCAGCGTTGGATTACCTGCAGGGCAGTTCTTC TRBJ2-1 TRBV29-1 NA NA
CASKGQPNTEAFF TGTGCCAGCAAGGGACAGCCAAACACTGAAGCTTTCTTT TRBJ1-1 TRBV2 TRBD1 once
CASSLGFLAGRGETQYF TGTGCCAGCAGCTTAGGTTTCCTAGCGGGGCGGGGGGAGACCCAGTACTTC TRBJ2-5 TRBV7-2 TRBD2 NA
CASSLRLAGLDEQFF TGTGCCAGCAGCCTAAGACTAGCGGGGTTAGATGAGCAGTTCTTC TRBJ2-1 TRBV9 TRBD2 NA
CASSYGQQEKLFF TGCGCCAGCAGCTATGGACAGCAAGAAAAACTGTTTTTT TRBJ1-4 TRBV5-1 NA NA
CASSLGGQGNQPQHF TGTGCCAGCAGCTTAGGTGGGCAGGGGAATCAGCCCCAGCATTTT TRBJ1-5 TRBV11-3 NA NA
CASSSIDRAGGYTF TGTGCCAGCAGCTCAATCGACAGGGCCGGTGGCTACACCTTC TRBJ1-2 TRBV6-5 TRBD1 NA
CASSWGSIGANEKLFF TGCGCCAGCAGCTGGGGGTCTATCGGGGCTAATGAAAAACTGTTTTTT TRBJ1-4 TRBV5-1 NA once
CATSDPGLSWNEQFF TGTGCCACCAGTGACCCGGGACTCTCCTGGAATGAGCAGTTCTTC TRBJ2-1 TRBV24-1 NA NA
CASSFGPPPDTQYF TGCGCCAGCAGCTTTGGTCCGCCCCCAGATACGCAGTATTTT TRBJ2-3 TRBV5-1 NA NA
CASSRDPGGGGYTF TGTGCCAGTAGTAGGGATCCAGGAGGAGGTGGCTACACCTTC TRBJ1-2 TRBV19 NA NA
CASSLTGRDRAVDEQFF TGCGCCAGCAGCTTGACTGGCCGGGACAGGGCAGTCGATGAGCAGTTCTTC TRBJ2-1 TRBV5-1 TRBD1 NA
CASRTGKWDEQFF TGTGCCAGCCGTACAGGGAAGTGGGATGAGCAGTTCTTC TRBJ2-1 TRBV6-5 NA NA
CASSFGTSGEQYF TGTGCCAGCAGCTTCGGCACTTCGGGGGAGCAGTACTTC TRBJ2-7 TRBV7-9 NA NA
CASSSGQTPYGYTF TGCGCCAGCAGCTCAGGACAGACACCCTATGGCTACACCTTC TRBJ1-2 TRBV5-1 NA NA
CASSLDLPLADGAKNIQYF TGTGCCAGCAGCTTAGATCTCCCACTAGCGGATGGAGCCAAAAACATTCAGTACTTC TRBJ2-4 TRBV11-3 TRBD2 NA
CASSPKQGQPQHF TGTGCCAGCTCACCAAAGCAAGGACAGCCCCAGCATTTT TRBJ1-5 TRBV18 NA NA